The 17 T cell receptor beta chains below come from one sample, sequenced in a study of OX40 agonist ivuxolimab in advanced cancers. The assay was immunoSEQ multiplex PCR, and TCRdb's table has in-frame clones only and misses some. The table has 10,000 to 15,000 clones, around 73% seen once. Material: CD4+ or CD8+ T cells sorted from blood, obtained in a trial of the OX40 agonist ivuxolimab. The origin of the receptors is an adult with an advanced solid tumor such as melanoma, head and neck, liver or kidney cancer.

This chain connects TRBV30 to TRBJ2-7; D may be TRBD1 (5 bases). The CDR3 totals 13 residues. Deletions cut 5 bases from V and 4 bases from J, with 15 bases between. Germline lookup yields CDR1 GTSNPN and CDR2 SVGIG (reference sequence). CDR3 DNA sequence: TGTGCCTGGTCACCAGGGTTGGGGTACGAGCAGTACTTC. Encoded protein: CAWSPGLGYEQYF.

The chain uses TRBV14 and TRBJ2-7; 8 bases are a match to TRBD2. CDR3 length: 13 amino acids. The germline V gene has CDR1 SGHDN and CDR2 FVKESK. The V gene end was trimmed by 7 bases and the J gene end by 4 bases; junction bases not matched to a gene: 6. CDR3 sequence (DNA): TGTGCCAGCAACCTGGGACTAGTTTACGAGCAGTACTTC. It codes for CASNLGLVYEQYF.

J is TRBJ1-5 and V is TRBV15; D is perhaps TRBD1 (5 bases). Germline values: CDR1 LNHNV, CDR2 YYDKDF (reference sequence). Between the trimmed V and J ends, which lost 1 base and 6 bases, there was a span of 22 bases. The CDR3 runs 18 residues. CDR3 coding DNA: TGTGCCACCAGCAGAGGTCCGGAGGAGGCCTTAAGGGGTCAGCCCCAGCATTTT. Translating it yields CATSRGPEEALRGQPQHF.

Here the CDR3 DNA reads TGTGCCAGCAGTTCTCATCTACTCCAAGAGCAGTACTTC. Its translation is CASSSHLLQEQYF. V and J are TRBV6-5 and TRBJ2-5; D is undetermined. The CDR3 spans 13 residues. Germline CDR1 reads MNHEY; CDR2 reads SVGAGI. The V gene lost 4 bases and the J gene lost 11 bases, with 17 bases spanning the gap.

This chain joins TRBV20-1 and TRBJ2-7; D gene ambiguous. The CDR3 spans 10 residues. The V gene's germline CDR1 is DFQATT and CDR2 SNEGSKA (reference sequence). V dropped 3 bases and J dropped 3 bases, with 3 bases sitting between them. For the CDR3, the DNA is TGCAGTGCTAGGGACTACGAGCAGTACTTC. Its protein is CSARDYEQYF.

The V gene is TRBV18, the J gene TRBJ2-1, with 9 bases lining up with TRBD2. This CDR3 has 15 amino acids. Looked up from germline, CDR1 is KGHSH and CDR2 is LQKENI. V dropped 1 base and J dropped 6; count of bases not matched to a gene: 4. CDR3 in DNA: TGTGCCAGCTCACCACGGCTAGCGGGATTCAATGAGCAGTTCTTC. It encodes CASSPRLAGFNEQFF.

The CDR3 reads CASSPRQRADNNEQFF. The CDR3 nucleotides are TGTGCCAGCAGCCCCCGCCAGAGGGCCGACAACAATGAGCAGTTCTTC. The chain combines TRBV7-9 with TRBJ2-1; possible D gene TRBD2, 5 bases. The V end lost 5 bases, the J end lost 5 bases, and 19 bases lay between the germline ends. This CDR3 has 16 residues. Germline V gene sequence: CDR1 SEHNR, CDR2 FQNEAQ (reference sequence). Drawing the rest from reference TRBV7-9 and TRBJ2-1, the complete variable domain is DTGVSQNPRHKITKRGQNVTFRCDPISEHNRLYWYRQTLGQGPEFLTYFQNEAQLEKSRLLSDRFSAERPKGSFSTLEIQRTEQGDSAMYLCASSPRQRADNNEQFFGPGTRLTVL.

This clone was detected a few times. The V and J genes are TRBV7-9 and TRBJ2-7; 9 bases align to TRBD1. Losses at the gene ends were 4 bases for V and 5 bases for J; bases not matched to a gene: 6. Looked up from germline, CDR1 is SEHNR and CDR2 is FQNEAQ (reference sequence). The length of the CDR3 is 14 residues. In DNA, the CDR3 is TGTGCCAGCAGCTCCCGGGACAGGGACCACGAGCAGTACTTC. Translation gives CASSSRDRDHEQYF.

The chain has TRBV5-1 and TRBJ2-5; TRBD1 is a possible D gene (6 bases). Trimming removed 0 bases from V and 7 bases from J, with 10 bases in between. Germline V CDR1 and CDR2: SGHRS, YFSETQ. This CDR3 has 13 amino acids. Here the CDR3 reads CASSLEGRGTQYF. CDR3 sequence (DNA): TGCGCCAGCAGCTTGGAGGGCAGGGGGACCCAGTACTTC. Full variable domain (outside the CDR3, taken from reference TRBV5-1 and TRBJ2-5): KAGVTQTPRYLIKTRGQQVTLSCSPISGHRSVSWYQQTPGQGLQFLFEYFSETQRNKGNFPGRFSGRQFSNSRSEMNVSTLELGDSALYLCASSLEGRGTQYFGPGTRLLVL.

This clone has just a few counts. This sample also contains other DNA sequences that code for the same CDR3. The chain has TRBV30 and TRBJ1-5; perhaps TRBD1 as D (5 bases). The V and J ends lost 0 bases and 5 bases respectively, with 8 bases between them. This CDR3 comprises 13 residues. Germline V gene data show CDR1 as GTSNPN and CDR2 as SVGIG (reference sequence). For the CDR3, the DNA is TGTGCCTGGAGTGTGCAGGGTTATCAGCCCCAGCATTTT. Translating gives CAWSVQGYQPQHF.

V gene TRBV6-4 combines with J gene TRBJ2-7; 12 bases are shared with TRBD1. This CDR3 contains 15 residues. Unmatched junction bases numbered 7, after V lost 4 bases and J lost 6 bases. Germline CDR1 reads MRHNA; CDR2 reads SNTAGT. In nucleotides, the CDR3 is TGTGCCAGCAGTGCCACGGGACAGGGGGCCTCCGAGCAGTACTTC. Its protein is CASSATGQGASEQYF.

V usage is TRBV30 and J usage is TRBJ2-2; D unresolved. This CDR3 is 13 amino acids long. Per germline, CDR1 GTSNPN and CDR2 SVGIG (reference sequence). V gave up 1 base and J gave up 0 bases, with 3 bases separating them. DNA of the CDR3: TGTGCCTGGAGTGCAGCGAACACCGGGGAGCTGTTTTTT. It is translated as CAWSAANTGELFF. Combining the CDR3 with reference TRBV30 and TRBJ2-2 gives the whole variable domain SQTIHQWPATLVQPVGSPLSLECTVEGTSNPNLYWYRQAAGRGLQLLFYSVGIGQISSEVPQNLSASRPQDRQFILSSKKLLLSDSGFYLCAWSAANTGELFFGEGSRLTVL.

The rearrangement links TRBV27 to TRBJ2-1; 11 bases are shared with TRBD2. Germline CDR1 MNHEY, CDR2 SMNVEV (reference sequence). The CDR3 runs to 20 residues. With V trimmed by 5 bases and J by 5 bases, 20 bases remained unmatched. In nucleotides, the CDR3 is TGTGCCAGCAGTCTCTACGTAGCGGGAGGGCCGTTGGGGAGCAACAATGAGCAGTTCTTC. Residues: CASSLYVAGGPLGSNNEQFF.

The rearrangement joins TRBV5-4 to TRBJ2-3, with a tentative D call TRBD1 (6 bases). This CDR3 region has 17 residues. V was pared by 4 bases and J by 5 bases, with 23 bases between. Germline V gene sequence: CDR1 SGHNT, CDR2 YYREEE (reference sequence). The DNA of the CDR3 is TGTGCCAGCAGCCAAGATGATTTTGGGGACACCGTAGATACGCAGTATTTT. This sequence encodes CASSQDDFGDTVDTQYF.

The chain has TRBV9 and TRBJ2-5, with 9 bases that match TRBD2. This CDR3 is 16 amino acids long. Germline V lookup: CDR1 SGDLS, CDR2 YYNGEE. The junction had 7 bases not matched to a gene; V was cut back by 0 bases and J by 4 bases. The CDR3 region is CASSVDDLAGSETQYF. The CDR3 DNA reads TGTGCCAGCAGCGTAGATGATCTAGCGGGATCAGAGACCCAGTACTTC. The full variable domain, completed using reference TRBV9 and TRBJ2-5, is DSGVTQTPKHLITATGQRVTLRCSPRSGDLSVYWYQQSLDQGLQFLIQYYNGEERAKGNILERFSAQQFPDLHSELNLSSLELGDSALYFCASSVDDLAGSETQYFGPGTRLLVL.

V usage is TRBV9 and J usage is TRBJ2-2; no definite D call. V lost 3 bases to trimming and J lost 2 bases, with 5 bases between them. The CDR3 has 13 amino acids. Germline V gene sequence: CDR1 SGDLS, CDR2 YYNGEE. The CDR3 region has the DNA TGTGCCAGCAGCGCTGGAAACACCGGGGAGCTGTTTTTT. Protein product: CASSAGNTGELFF.

This rearrangement joins TRBV28 to TRBJ1-1; unclear D gene. The CDR3 runs 12 residues. CDR1 is MDHEN and CDR2 is SYDVKM in the germline V gene. V was clipped by 7 bases and J by 11 bases, with 17 bases between them. The CDR3 DNA reads TGTGCCAGCACTCATGGAGGGATTCAGGCTTTCTTT. Translated, it gives CASTHGGIQAFF.